A single sample gave rise to the 12 T cell receptor beta chains below, sequenced in a study of identical twins. TCRdb processed the 5' RACE reads anew with MiXCR; each CDR3 protein has one entry. This table holds more than 1.5 million distinct CDR3 sequences, around 29% found once. Input material: cord blood. Receptor source: a newborn girl in good health.

This clonotype was recorded a few times. The genes are TRBV6-1 and TRBJ2-4, with D possibly called TRBD1 or TRBD2 (5 bases each). TRBJ2-7 explains the end of the DNA better; the J call may be wrong. The CDR3 runs 12 residues. Germline assignment: CDR1 MNHNS and CDR2 SASEGT. The CDR3 DNA reads TGTGCCAGCAGGGGACCCAACTACGAGCAGTACTTC. Translating gives CASRGPNYEQYF.

This clonotype was found many times. The chain recombines TRBV7-2 with TRBJ1-2, with D hard to call. This CDR3 spans 13 amino acids. V was cut by 1 base and J by 5 bases, with 8 bases left in between. Germline values: CDR1 SGHTA, CDR2 FQGNSA. This chain's CDR3 is CASSLGAQYGYTF. CDR3 DNA: TGTGCCAGCAGCTTAGGGGCGCAATATGGCTACACCTTC.

This clonotype has only one observation. The chain joins TRBV27 to TRBJ2-3, with D perhaps being TRBD1 or TRBD2 (5 bases each). V dropped 2 bases and J dropped 2 bases, with 14 bases sitting between them. The CDR3 sequence is 16 residues long. Germline values: CDR1 MNHEY, CDR2 SMNVEV (reference sequence). The CDR3 loop is CASSLRGRHPTDTQYF. The CDR3 DNA reads as TGTGCCAGCAGTTTACGGGGCAGGCATCCCACAGATACGCAGTATTTT.

V gene TRBV6-1 combines with J gene TRBJ2-1; TRBD1 matches 9 bases. With 2 bases clipped from V and 1 base from J, the junction kept 12 bases outside the gene matches. Per germline, CDR1 MNHNS and CDR2 SASEGT. This CDR3 has 19 amino acids. This chain's CDR3 is CASSELGTGYGVSYNEQFF. The CDR3 DNA is TGTGCCAGCAGTGAATTAGGGACAGGGTATGGTGTATCCTACAATGAGCAGTTCTTC.

This clonotype was observed a few times. The rearrangement uses TRBV6-5 and TRBJ2-4; 8 bases match TRBD2. V dropped 4 bases and J dropped 13; count of bases not matched to a gene: 12. The CDR3 contains 14 residues. Germline V lookup: CDR1 MNHEY, CDR2 SVGAGI. CDR3 in amino acids: CASSFREGGTEQYF. The DNA of the CDR3 is TGTGCCAGCAGTTTCCGGGAGGGTGGTACAGAGCAGTACTTC.

The chain couples TRBV5-1 to TRBJ2-1; D uncertain. Trimming took 0 bases from V and 6 from J, leaving 13 bases between them. The CDR3 runs 15 residues. The V gene's germline CDR1 is SGHRS and CDR2 YFSETQ. The CDR3 loop reads CASSLARLEGNEQFF. The CDR3 DNA sequence: TGCGCCAGCAGCTTGGCAAGGTTAGAAGGCAATGAGCAGTTCTTC.

The chain uses TRBV20-1 and TRBJ1-5, with TRBD1 matching 10 bases. Germline CDR1 reads DFQATT; CDR2 reads SNEGSKA (reference sequence). The V and J ends lost 5 bases and 0 bases, in that order; junction bases with no gene match: 7. The CDR3 totals 16 residues. The CDR3 reads CSAPDRGGYSNQPQHF. DNA of the CDR3: TGCAGTGCTCCGGACAGGGGGGGATATAGCAATCAGCCCCAGCATTTT.

This clonotype was recorded a few times. CDR3 loop: CASSQERNTEAFF. CDR3 nucleotide sequence: TGTGCCAGCAGCCAAGAACGGAACACTGAAGCTTTCTTT. The rearrangement uses TRBV14 and TRBJ1-1; unclear D gene. Looked up from germline, CDR1 is SGHDN and CDR2 is FVKESK. V was shortened by 0 bases and J by 1 base, with 3 bases between the two germline ends. The CDR3 extends over 13 amino acids.

The V and J genes are TRBV3-1 and TRBJ2-1; 10 bases map to TRBD2. There are 16 residues in the CDR3. Germline loops: CDR1 LGHDT, CDR2 YNNKEL (reference sequence). V lost 1 base and J lost 5; bases outside the gene matches: 5. Written as DNA, the CDR3 is TGTGCCAGCAGCCAAGTTCTAGCGGGGGACAACAATGAGCAGTTCTTC. As protein: CASSQVLAGDNNEQFF.

This clonotype was recorded many times. The chain is built from TRBV4-1 and TRBJ2-1, with TRBD1 as a possible D gene (6 bases). The CDR3 is 15 residues long. The germline V and J ends were trimmed by 1 base and 3 bases, with 10 bases remaining between them. CDR1 MGHRA and CDR2 YSYEKL come from the germline V gene. The CDR3 protein is CASSQGRGGYNEQFF. CDR3 sequence (DNA): TGCGCCAGCAGCCAAGGTCGAGGGGGCTACAATGAGCAGTTCTTC.

The chain recombines TRBV9 with TRBJ2-3; TRBD2 matches 7 bases. V lost 6 bases and J lost 0; bases outside the gene matches: 4. Germline CDR1 and CDR2: SGDLS and YYNGEE. This CDR3 is 14 amino acids long. The DNA of the CDR3 is TGTGCCAGCAACCTAGCGGCTAGCACAGATACGCAGTATTTT. It specifies CASNLAASTDTQYF.

The rearrangement uses TRBV20-1 and TRBJ2-5, with D possibly matching TRBD1 (6 bases). Trimming left V 7 bases short and J 11 bases short, with 35 bases between. The CDR3 loop spans 17 amino acids. Per germline, CDR1 DFQATT and CDR2 SNEGSKA (reference sequence). CDR3 nucleotides: TGCAGTGGGTTTTCAGGGGTAAAGAGCGGCCTTAACAATGAGCAGTACTTC. It codes for CSGFSGVKSGLNNEQYF.